Following are 29 T cell receptor beta chains from one sample sequenced in a study of OX40 agonist ivuxolimab in advanced cancers. Repertoires were generated with immunoSEQ multiplex PCR, while TCRdb's copy carries only in-frame clones and drops some. The data contain tens of thousands of clones, roughly 92% of them seen just once; the ten biggest clones take up over 0.55%. The sample was CD4+ or CD8+ T cells sorted from blood, taken in a trial of the OX40 agonist ivuxolimab. All receptors derive from an adult with an advanced solid tumor such as melanoma, head and neck, liver or kidney cancer.

The chain has TRBV11-3 and TRBJ2-3; 13 bases are a match to TRBD2. Germline V CDR1 and CDR2: SGHNT, YENEEA. The CDR3 has 17 residues. V shed 5 bases, J shed 1 base, and the junction held 6 bases outside the gene matches. CDR3 sequence reads: CASSPGGTSGGTDTQYF. CDR3 nucleotide sequence: TGTGCCAGCAGCCCGGGAGGGACTAGCGGGGGCACAGATACGCAGTATTTT.

V is TRBV5-1 and J is TRBJ2-7; unclear D gene. Germline-derived CDR1 and CDR2 are SGHRS and YFSETQ. The CDR3 has 14 residues. Trimming left V 1 base short and J 2 bases short, with 10 bases between. The CDR3 region has the DNA TGCGCCAGCAGCTTGATAGGCGGCGCCTACGAGCAGTACTTC. It yields the protein CASSLIGGAYEQYF.

V and J are TRBV7-3 and TRBJ2-7; TRBD1 might be the D (5 bases). Germline V lookup: CDR1 SGHTA, CDR2 FQGTGA. The ends were cut back, 5 bases at V and 2 bases at J, with 16 bases in the middle. The CDR3 loop spans 15 amino acids. DNA of the CDR3: TGTGCCAGCAGCCCATCTTCAGGCAGGGCCTACGAGCAGTACTTC. Translating it yields CASSPSSGRAYEQYF.

The chain is built from TRBV19 and TRBJ2-1; 12 nucleotides align to TRBD2. The J segment lost 1 base and the V segment lost 0 bases, leaving 10 bases of the junction unmatched. The CDR3 runs to 20 residues. The germline CDR1 and CDR2 sequences are LNHDA and SQIVND (reference sequence). The CDR3 spells CASSIDFGLAGGRSYNEQFF. For the CDR3, the DNA is TGTGCCAGTAGTATAGATTTTGGGCTAGCGGGGGGGCGGTCCTACAATGAGCAGTTCTTC.

This clone showed up just once. The genes are TRBV6-1 and TRBJ1-5, with a tentative D call TRBD1 (5 bases). Germline values: CDR1 MNHNS, CDR2 SASEGT. V lost 3 bases to trimming and J lost 3 bases, with 12 bases between them. The CDR3 loop spans 15 amino acids. The CDR3 spells CASSETRDHNQPQHF. CDR3 DNA sequence: TGTGCCAGCAGTGAGACCAGGGACCACAATCAGCCCCAGCATTTT.

The chain couples TRBV2 to TRBJ1-3; D gene unclear. The CDR3 contains 16 residues. Trimming pared 3 bases from V and 2 bases from J, leaving 14 bases between. CDR1 SNHLY and CDR2 FYNNEI come from the germline V gene. The CDR3 DNA follows: TGTGCCAGCAGTGATCCAGCACCCAAGCCTGGAAACACCATATATTTT. This translates into CASSDPAPKPGNTIYF.

The chain is built from TRBV7-9 and TRBJ1-2; D call uncertain. Germline V gives CDR1 SEHNR, CDR2 FQNEAQ (reference sequence). The CDR3 extends over 14 amino acids. Trimming removed 5 bases at V and 4 bases at J, with 14 bases between. CDR3 sequence (DNA): TGTGCCAGCAGCCCCCGGACGGTAACCTATGGCTACACCTTC. Protein product: CASSPRTVTYGYTF.

The rearrangement joins TRBV6-5 to TRBJ2-7, with 8 bases fitting TRBD2. The CDR3 runs to 15 residues. CDR1 is MNHEY, CDR2 SVGAGI, per germline. J was trimmed by 4 bases and V by 0 bases; bases with no gene match: 5. The CDR3, as DNA: TGTGCCAGCAGTTACTCGACGGGAGGGCCTTACGAGCAGTACTTC. This sequence encodes CASSYSTGGPYEQYF.

The V gene is TRBV6-5, the J gene TRBJ1-4; D possibly corresponds to TRBD1 (6 bases). The CDR3 is made up of 15 amino acids. Trimming took off 5 bases at V and 5 bases at J, with 15 bases between the two ends. Germline V CDR1 and CDR2: MNHEY, SVGAGI. The CDR3 DNA reads TGTGCCAGCAGTCCTCCCGGGACAAGCAATGAAAAACTGTTTTTT. Amino acid sequence: CASSPPGTSNEKLFF.

The chain has TRBV5-1 and TRBJ2-2, with TRBD1 identical over 8 bases. Per germline, CDR1 SGHRS and CDR2 YFSETQ. J was trimmed by 0 bases and V by 4 bases; bases with no gene match: 5. The CDR3 totals 16 residues. The CDR3 nucleotides are TGCGCCAGCAGCAGAATGACAGGGGCGAACACCGGGGAGCTGTTTTTT. It is translated as CASSRMTGANTGELFF.

The chain is built from TRBV9 and TRBJ1-2, with D perhaps TRBD1 (5 bases). CDR3 length: 14 amino acids. CDR1 is SGDLS, CDR2 YYNGEE, per germline. Trimming removed 1 base from V and 4 bases from J, with 11 bases in between. For the CDR3, the DNA is TGTGCCAGCAGCGTACGGCAGGGCTTCTATGGCTACACCTTC. This encodes CASSVRQGFYGYTF.

This rearrangement joins TRBV18 to TRBJ1-5; TRBD1 might be the D (5 bases). The V end lost 1 base, the J end lost 1 base, and 11 bases lay between the germline ends. CDR1 KGHSH and CDR2 LQKENI come from the germline V gene. The CDR3 runs 16 residues. The chain's CDR3 is CASSPQPGLSNQPQHF. The CDR3 DNA reads TGTGCCAGCTCACCACAGCCAGGGCTAAGCAATCAGCCCCAGCATTTT.

This chain links TRBV5-1 with TRBJ2-3, with 8 bases matching TRBD1. Germline values: CDR1 SGHRS, CDR2 YFSETQ. This CDR3 has 14 amino acids. V was pared by 3 bases and J by 3 bases, with 3 bases of the junction left unmatched. DNA of the CDR3: TGCGCCAGCAGCTCTCGACAGGGGACAGATACGCAGTATTTT. As protein: CASSSRQGTDTQYF. Full variable domain (outside the CDR3, taken from reference TRBV5-1 and TRBJ2-3): KAGVTQTPRYLIKTRGQQVTLSCSPISGHRSVSWYQQTPGQGLQFLFEYFSETQRNKGNFPGRFSGRQFSNSRSEMNVSTLELGDSALYLCASSSRQGTDTQYFGPGTRLTVL.

The chain uses TRBV19 and TRBJ2-3; tentative D call: TRBD2 (5 bases). The CDR3 totals 17 residues. The V end lost 0 bases, the J end lost 5 bases, and 18 bases lay between the germline ends. The germline V gene has CDR1 LNHDA and CDR2 SQIVND (reference sequence). The CDR3, as DNA: TGTGCCAGTAGTATAGATCATCGGGCTAGCATCCGAGATACGCAGTATTTT. Amino acid sequence: CASSIDHRASIRDTQYF.

The chain combines TRBV9 with TRBJ1-6, with D possibly being TRBD1 (6 bases). CDR3 length: 14 amino acids. V lost 2 bases and J 7 bases, leaving 10 bases between the germline ends. Germline assignment: CDR1 SGDLS and CDR2 YYNGEE. The CDR3 loop reads CASSVGGGNSPLHF. The CDR3 DNA reads as TGTGCCAGCAGCGTCGGAGGGGGGAATTCACCCCTCCACTTT. Filled out from reference TRBV9 and TRBJ1-6, the complete variable domain reads DSGVTQTPKHLITATGQRVTLRCSPRSGDLSVYWYQQSLDQGLQFLIQYYNGEERAKGNILERFSAQQFPDLHSELNLSSLELGDSALYFCASSVGGGNSPLHFGNGTRLTVT.

The chain uses TRBV5-1 and TRBJ2-5, with 10 bases fitting TRBD1. J lost 2 bases, V lost 4 bases, and 8 bases had no gene match. From germline, CDR1 is SGHRS and CDR2 YFSETQ. The CDR3 has 16 residues. In DNA form, the CDR3 reads TGCGCCAGCAGCCTAGGACAGGGGGTTTATCAAGAGACCCAGTACTTC. This encodes CASSLGQGVYQETQYF.

This clone was recorded a few times. This chain joins TRBV19 and TRBJ1-2; D is uncertain. The CDR3 contains 12 residues. Germline assignment: CDR1 LNHDA and CDR2 SQIVND (reference sequence). V gave up 1 base and J gave up 6 bases, with 6 bases separating them. The CDR3 loop is CASSIAQNGYTF. In DNA form, the CDR3 reads TGTGCCAGTAGTATAGCGCAGAATGGCTACACCTTC.

The rearrangement joins TRBV2 to TRBJ2-1; 7 bases match TRBD1. This CDR3 is built from 11 residues. CDR1 and CDR2 from the germline V gene are SNHLY and FYNNEI. After removal of 10 bases from V and 5 bases from J, the junction contained 2 bases not matched to a gene. CDR3 DNA sequence: TGTGCCACAGGGGGACACAATGAGCAGTTCTTC. Protein product: CATGGHNEQFF.

V and J are TRBV19 and TRBJ2-5; 7 nucleotides align to TRBD2. This CDR3 is 15 amino acids long. The V and J ends lost 4 bases and 7 bases, in that order; junction bases with no gene match: 12. Germline V gives CDR1 LNHDA, CDR2 SQIVND (reference sequence). CDR3 protein: CASSTADGRGGTQYF. The DNA of the CDR3 is TGTGCCAGTAGTACGGCGGACGGTCGCGGGGGGACCCAGTACTTC.

This clone was detected once. The chain employs TRBV6-5 and TRBJ2-7, with 8 bases aligning to TRBD1. Looked up from germline, CDR1 is MNHEY and CDR2 is SVGAGI. V was clipped by 4 bases and J by 1 base; unmatched bases: 6. The CDR3 is 15 amino acids. Written as DNA, the CDR3 is TGTGCCAGCAGTTCCCAGGGGGCTGGGTCCTACGAGCAGTACTTC. This gives the protein CASSSQGAGSYEQYF.

This clone appeared a single time. The V call is TRBV5-1, the J call TRBJ2-7, with a possible D match to TRBD2 (6 bases). V lost 1 base to trimming and J lost 5 bases, with 10 bases between them. Germline CDR1 SGHRS, CDR2 YFSETQ. The CDR3 consists of 13 residues. CDR3 nucleotide sequence: TGCGCCAGCAGCTTGAGGTGGAGGGACGAGCAGTACTTC. Translating it yields CASSLRWRDEQYF.

This sequence joins TRBV5-5 and TRBJ2-1; 8 positions agree with TRBD1. Germline assignment: CDR1 SGHKS and CDR2 YYEKEE (reference sequence). V shed 5 bases and J 2 bases; nucleotides not matched to a gene: 6. The CDR3 is 15 amino acids. The CDR3 protein is CASRDRGSAYNEQFF. CDR3 in DNA: TGTGCCAGCAGAGACAGGGGTTCAGCCTACAATGAGCAGTTCTTC. Supplemented by reference TRBV5-5 and TRBJ2-1, the full variable domain reads DAGVTQSPTHLIKTRGQQVTLRCSPISGHKSVSWYQQVLGQGPQFIFQYYEKEERGRGNFPDRFSARQFPNYSSELNVNALLLGDSALYLCASRDRGSAYNEQFFGPGTRLTVL.

The rearrangement joins TRBV25-1 to TRBJ2-7; D gene unclear. CDR3 length: 13 residues. V was pared by 5 bases and J by 6 bases, with 14 bases between. In germline, CDR1 is MGHDK, CDR2 SYGVNS. DNA for the CDR3: TGTGCCAGCAGTCGCCCTGTCGGGTCCGAGCAGTACTTC. Residues: CASSRPVGSEQYF.

The rearrangement uses TRBV30 and TRBJ1-6; possibly TRBD1 for D (5 bases). Deletions cut 2 bases from V and 13 bases from J, with 15 bases between. CDR3 length: 13 amino acids. Germline V gives CDR1 GTSNPN, CDR2 SVGIG (reference sequence). As DNA, the CDR3 is TGTGCCTGGAGTCGGGGGTTCTACTCCCCCCTCCACTTT. Protein: CAWSRGFYSPLHF. Full variable domain (rest looked up from reference TRBV30 and TRBJ1-6): SQTIHQWPATLVQPVGSPLSLECTVEGTSNPNLYWYRQAAGRGLQLLFYSVGIGQISSEVPQNLSASRPQDRQFILSSKKLLLSDSGFYLCAWSRGFYSPLHFGNGTRLTVT.

The chain combines TRBV27 with TRBJ1-5, with no clear D. The CDR3 runs 14 residues. Germline CDR1 and CDR2: MNHEY and SMNVEV (reference sequence). V lost 5 bases and J lost 2, with 10 bases in between. CDR3 residues: CASSRTAGNQPQHF. As DNA, the CDR3 is TGTGCCAGCAGTCGGACCGCGGGCAATCAGCCCCAGCATTTT.

This chain links TRBV19 with TRBJ1-2, with D unresolved. This CDR3 has 14 amino acids. V lost 9 bases to trimming and J lost 2 bases, with 16 bases between them. The germline CDR1 and CDR2 sequences are LNHDA and SQIVND (reference sequence). The DNA of the CDR3 is TGTGCCAGCCCAGGCCTTCCCCCCAACTATGGCTACACCTTC. The encoded protein is CASPGLPPNYGYTF. Together with reference TRBV19 and TRBJ1-2, the CDR3 gives the full variable domain: DGGITQSPKYLFRKEGQNVTLSCEQNLNHDAMYWYRQDPGQGLRLIYYSQIVNDFQKGDIAEGYSVSREKKESFPLTVTSAQKNPTAFYLCASPGLPPNYGYTFGSGTRLTVV.

This sequence joins TRBV7-8 and TRBJ2-1; TRBD2 agrees at 13 bases. Germline V gives CDR1 SGHVS, CDR2 FQNEAQ. CDR3 length: 19 residues. Trimming removed 6 bases from V and 1 base from J; junction bases left unmatched: 12. DNA of the CDR3: TGTGCCAGCAGTAATATGCGGACTAGCGGGAGAGGGTCCTACAATGAGCAGTTCTTC. Translating gives CASSNMRTSGRGSYNEQFF.

The chain employs TRBV2 and TRBJ2-7; a possible D gene is TRBD1 (5 bases). Trimming stripped 8 bases from V and 3 bases from J, with 11 bases between. CDR3 length equals 12 residues. Looked up from germline, CDR1 is SNHLY and CDR2 is FYNNEI. In DNA, the CDR3 is TGTGCCAGCCTCCGAAGGGGCTACGAGCAGTACTTC. Translated, it gives CASLRRGYEQYF.

This clone has only a few counts. V usage is TRBV30 and J usage is TRBJ1-5; D is unclear. Germline V gives CDR1 GTSNPN, CDR2 SVGIG (reference sequence). CDR3 size: 13 residues. The V end lost 0 bases, the J end lost 3 bases, and 6 bases lay between the germline ends. The CDR3 DNA reads as TGTGCCTGGAGTGTCGACGACAATCAGCCCCAGCATTTT. It codes for CAWSVDDNQPQHF.